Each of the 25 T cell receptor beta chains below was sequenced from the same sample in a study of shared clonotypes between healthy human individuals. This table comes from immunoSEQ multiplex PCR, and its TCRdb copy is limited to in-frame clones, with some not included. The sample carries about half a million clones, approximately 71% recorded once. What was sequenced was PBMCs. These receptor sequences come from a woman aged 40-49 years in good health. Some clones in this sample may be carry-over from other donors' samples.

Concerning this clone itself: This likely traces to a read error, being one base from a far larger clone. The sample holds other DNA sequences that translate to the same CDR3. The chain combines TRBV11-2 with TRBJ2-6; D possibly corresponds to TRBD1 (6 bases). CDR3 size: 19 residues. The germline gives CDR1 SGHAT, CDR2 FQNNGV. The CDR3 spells CASSSPWGPMGSGANVLTF. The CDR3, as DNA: TGTGCCAGCAGCTCACCGTGGGGGCCAATGGGTTCTGGGGCCAACGTCCTGACTTTT.

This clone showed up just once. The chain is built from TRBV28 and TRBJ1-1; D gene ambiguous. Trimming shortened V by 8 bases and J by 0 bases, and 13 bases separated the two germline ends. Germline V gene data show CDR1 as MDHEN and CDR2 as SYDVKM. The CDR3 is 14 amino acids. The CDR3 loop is CASGQIHLNTEAFF. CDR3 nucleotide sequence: TGTGCCAGCGGTCAGATCCACTTGAACACTGAAGCTTTCTTT.

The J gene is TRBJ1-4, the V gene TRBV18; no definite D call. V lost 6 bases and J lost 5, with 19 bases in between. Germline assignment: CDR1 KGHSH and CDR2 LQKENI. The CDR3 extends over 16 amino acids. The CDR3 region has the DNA TGTGCCAGCTCTCTCGATAAACCGGGGAGGAATGAAAAACTGTTTTTT. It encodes CASSLDKPGRNEKLFF.

CDR3 protein: CASSLGHRTVSGNTIYF. CDR3 in DNA: TGTGCCAGCAGCTTGGGGCACCGGACGGTCTCTGGAAACACCATATATTTT. This chain joins TRBV11-2 and TRBJ1-3, with D tentatively TRBD1 (5 bases). Germline V gene sequence: CDR1 SGHAT, CDR2 FQNNGV. With 3 bases removed from V and 0 bases from J, the gap between germline ends came to 15 bases. The CDR3 sequence is 17 residues long. The full variable domain, completed using reference TRBV11-2 and TRBJ1-3, is EAGVAQSPRYKIIEKRQSVAFWCNPISGHATLYWYQQILGQGPKLLIQFQNNGVVDDSQLPKDRFSAERLKGVDSTLKIQPAKLEDSAVYLCASSLGHRTVSGNTIYFGEGSWLTVV.

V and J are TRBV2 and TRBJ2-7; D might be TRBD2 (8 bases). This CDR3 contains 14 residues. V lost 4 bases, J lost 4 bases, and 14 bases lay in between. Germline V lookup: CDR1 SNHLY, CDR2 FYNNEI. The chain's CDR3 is CASSVREGAYEQYF. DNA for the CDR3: TGTGCCAGCAGTGTCCGGGAGGGGGCGTACGAGCAGTACTTC.

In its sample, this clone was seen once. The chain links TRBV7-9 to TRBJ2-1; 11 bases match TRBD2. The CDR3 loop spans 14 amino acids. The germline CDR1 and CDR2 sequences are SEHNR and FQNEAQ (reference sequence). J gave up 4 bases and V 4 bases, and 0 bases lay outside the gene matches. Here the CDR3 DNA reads TGTGCCAGCAGCTGGACTAGCGGGTACAATGAGCAGTTCTTC. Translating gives CASSWTSGYNEQFF.

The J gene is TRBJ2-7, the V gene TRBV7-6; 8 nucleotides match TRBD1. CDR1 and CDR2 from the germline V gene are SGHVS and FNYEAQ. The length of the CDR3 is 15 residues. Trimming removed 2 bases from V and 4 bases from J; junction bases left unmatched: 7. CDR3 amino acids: CASSLYAGTGYEQYF. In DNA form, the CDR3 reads TGTGCCAGCAGCTTATACGCCGGGACAGGTTACGAGCAGTACTTC.

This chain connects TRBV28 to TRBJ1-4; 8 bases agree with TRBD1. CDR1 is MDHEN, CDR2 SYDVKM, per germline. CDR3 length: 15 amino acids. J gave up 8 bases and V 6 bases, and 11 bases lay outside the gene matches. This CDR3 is CASSRPTGVPEKLFF. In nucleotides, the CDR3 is TGTGCCAGCAGCCGCCCGACAGGGGTACCCGAAAAACTGTTTTTT. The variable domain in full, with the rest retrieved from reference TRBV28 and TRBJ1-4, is DVKVTQSSRYLVKRTGEKVFLECVQDMDHENMFWYRQDPGLGLRLIYFSYDVKMKEKGDIPEGYSVSREKKERFSLILESASTNQTSMYLCASSRPTGVPEKLFFGSGTQLSVL.

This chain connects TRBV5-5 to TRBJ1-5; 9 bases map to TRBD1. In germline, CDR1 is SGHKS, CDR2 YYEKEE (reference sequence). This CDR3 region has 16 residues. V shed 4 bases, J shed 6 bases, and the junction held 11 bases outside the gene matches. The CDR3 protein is CASSLVGQGDGQPQHF. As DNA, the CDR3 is TGTGCCAGCAGCCTGGTGGGACAGGGAGATGGTCAGCCCCAGCATTTT. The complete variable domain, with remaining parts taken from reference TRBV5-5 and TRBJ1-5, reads DAGVTQSPTHLIKTRGQQVTLRCSPISGHKSVSWYQQVLGQGPQFIFQYYEKEERGRGNFPDRFSARQFPNYSSELNVNALLLGDSALYLCASSLVGQGDGQPQHFGDGTRLSIL.

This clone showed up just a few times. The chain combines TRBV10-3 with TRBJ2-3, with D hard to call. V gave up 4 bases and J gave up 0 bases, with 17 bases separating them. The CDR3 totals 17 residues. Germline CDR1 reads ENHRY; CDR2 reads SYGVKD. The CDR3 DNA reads TGTGCCATCAGTGGGCGATGGGTTACGCCCAGCACAGATACGCAGTATTTT. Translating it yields CAISGRWVTPSTDTQYF.

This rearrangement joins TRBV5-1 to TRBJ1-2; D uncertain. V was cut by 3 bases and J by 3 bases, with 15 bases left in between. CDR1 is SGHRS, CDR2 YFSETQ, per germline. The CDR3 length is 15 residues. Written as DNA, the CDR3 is TGCGCCAGCAGCTCGCCATCAAGCTTGGACTATGGCTACACCTTC. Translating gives CASSSPSSLDYGYTF.

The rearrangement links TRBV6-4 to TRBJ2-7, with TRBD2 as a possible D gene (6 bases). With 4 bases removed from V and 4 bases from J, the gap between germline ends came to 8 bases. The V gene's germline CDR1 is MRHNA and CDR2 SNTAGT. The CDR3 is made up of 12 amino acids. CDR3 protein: CASSATRYEQYF. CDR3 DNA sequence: TGTGCCAGCAGTGCGACTAGGTACGAGCAGTACTTC.

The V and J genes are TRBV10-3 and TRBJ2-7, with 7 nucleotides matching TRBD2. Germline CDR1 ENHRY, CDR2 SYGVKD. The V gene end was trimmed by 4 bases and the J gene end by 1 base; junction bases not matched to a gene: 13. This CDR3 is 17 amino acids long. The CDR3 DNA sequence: TGTGCCATCAGTGGAGGCCCCCTGGGGGGGAGGTCCTACGAGCAGTACTTC. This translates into CAISGGPLGGRSYEQYF.

CDR3 bases: TGTGCCAGCAGCCCCCGGGGGGGGGACAGCTCCTACGAGCAGTACTTC. As protein: CASSPRGGDSSYEQYF. This sequence joins TRBV5-4 and TRBJ2-7, with D possibly being TRBD2 (8 bases). The CDR3 has 16 amino acids. The V gene's germline CDR1 is SGHNT and CDR2 YYREEE (reference sequence). Trimming took 4 bases from V and 0 from J, leaving 17 bases between them.

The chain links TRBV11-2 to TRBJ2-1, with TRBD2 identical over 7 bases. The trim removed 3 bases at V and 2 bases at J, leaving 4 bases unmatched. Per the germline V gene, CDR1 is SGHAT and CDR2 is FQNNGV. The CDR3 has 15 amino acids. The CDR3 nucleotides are TGTGCCAGCAGCTTTGGCGGGAGTCCCTACAATGAGCAGTTCTTC. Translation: CASSFGGSPYNEQFF.

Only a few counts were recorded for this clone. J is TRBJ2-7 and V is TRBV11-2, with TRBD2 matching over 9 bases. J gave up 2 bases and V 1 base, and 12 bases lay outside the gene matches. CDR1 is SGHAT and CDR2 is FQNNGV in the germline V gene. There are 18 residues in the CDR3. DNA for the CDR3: TGTGCCAGCAGCTTAGGAAACTATCGCGCGGGAGGGCCCTACGAGCAGTACTTC. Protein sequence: CASSLGNYRAGGPYEQYF.

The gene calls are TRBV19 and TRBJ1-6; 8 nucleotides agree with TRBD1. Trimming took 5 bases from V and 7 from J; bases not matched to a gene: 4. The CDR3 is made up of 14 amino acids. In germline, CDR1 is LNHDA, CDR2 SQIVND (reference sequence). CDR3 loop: CASSVDRDNSPLHF. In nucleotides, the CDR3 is TGTGCCAGTAGTGTGGACAGGGACAATTCACCCCTCCACTTT.

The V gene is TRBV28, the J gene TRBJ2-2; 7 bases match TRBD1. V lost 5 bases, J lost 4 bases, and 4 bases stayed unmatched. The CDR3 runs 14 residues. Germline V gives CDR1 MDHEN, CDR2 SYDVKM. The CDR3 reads CASSTTGFTGELFF. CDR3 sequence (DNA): TGTGCCAGCAGTACGACAGGGTTCACCGGGGAGCTGTTTTTT.

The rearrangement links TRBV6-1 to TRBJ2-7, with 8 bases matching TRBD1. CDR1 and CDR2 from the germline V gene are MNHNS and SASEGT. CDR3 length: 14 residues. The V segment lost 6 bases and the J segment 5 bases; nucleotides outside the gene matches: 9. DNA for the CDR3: TGTGCCAGCAGATATGGACAGGGAGGCGACGAGCAGTACTTC. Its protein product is CASRYGQGGDEQYF.

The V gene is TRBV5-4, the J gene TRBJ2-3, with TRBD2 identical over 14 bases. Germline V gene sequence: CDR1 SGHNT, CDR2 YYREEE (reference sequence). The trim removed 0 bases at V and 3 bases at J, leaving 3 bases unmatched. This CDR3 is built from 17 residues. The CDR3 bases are TGTGCCAGCAGCTTGGGGGGACTAGCGGGAGATACAGATACGCAGTATTTT. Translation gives CASSLGGLAGDTDTQYF. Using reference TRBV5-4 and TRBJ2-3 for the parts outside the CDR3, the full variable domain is ETGVTQSPTHLIKTRGQQVTLRCSSQSGHNTVSWYQQALGQGPQFIFQYYREEENGRGNFPPRFSGLQFPNYSSELNVNALELDDSALYLCASSLGGLAGDTDTQYFGPGTRLTVL.

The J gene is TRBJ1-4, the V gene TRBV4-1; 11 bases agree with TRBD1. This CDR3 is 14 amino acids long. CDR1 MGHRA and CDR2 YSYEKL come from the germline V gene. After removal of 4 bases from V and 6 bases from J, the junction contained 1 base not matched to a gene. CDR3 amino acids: CASSPGQGDEKLFF. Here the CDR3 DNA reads TGCGCCAGCAGCCCGGGACAGGGGGATGAAAAACTGTTTTTT.

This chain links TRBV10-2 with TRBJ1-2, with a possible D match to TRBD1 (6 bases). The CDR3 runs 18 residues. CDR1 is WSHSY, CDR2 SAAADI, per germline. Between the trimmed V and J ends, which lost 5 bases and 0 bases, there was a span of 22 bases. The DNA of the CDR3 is TGCGCCAGCAGTCTGGACAGAGGCGGGCCCGGGCCTAACTATGGCTACACCTTC. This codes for CASSLDRGGPGPNYGYTF.

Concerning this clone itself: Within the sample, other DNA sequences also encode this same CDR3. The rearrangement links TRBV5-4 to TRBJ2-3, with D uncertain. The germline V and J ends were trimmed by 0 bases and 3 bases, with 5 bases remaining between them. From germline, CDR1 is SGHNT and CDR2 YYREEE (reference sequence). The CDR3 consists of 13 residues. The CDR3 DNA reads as TGTGCCAGCAGCTTGGACCGGACAGATACGCAGTATTTT. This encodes CASSLDRTDTQYF.

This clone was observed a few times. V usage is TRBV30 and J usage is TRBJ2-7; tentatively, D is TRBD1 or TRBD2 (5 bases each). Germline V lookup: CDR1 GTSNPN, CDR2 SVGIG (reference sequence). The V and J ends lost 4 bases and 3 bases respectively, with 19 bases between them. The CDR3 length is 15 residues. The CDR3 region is CAWTPGRRIDYEQYF. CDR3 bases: TGTGCCTGGACCCCGGGGCGCCGGATTGACTACGAGCAGTACTTC.

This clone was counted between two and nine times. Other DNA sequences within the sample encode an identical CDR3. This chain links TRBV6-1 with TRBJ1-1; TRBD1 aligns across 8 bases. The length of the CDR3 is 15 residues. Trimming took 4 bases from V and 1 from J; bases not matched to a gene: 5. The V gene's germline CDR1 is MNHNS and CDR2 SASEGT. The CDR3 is CASSVLRGRNTEAFF. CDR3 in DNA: TGTGCCAGCAGTGTACTCAGGGGGCGGAACACTGAAGCTTTCTTT.